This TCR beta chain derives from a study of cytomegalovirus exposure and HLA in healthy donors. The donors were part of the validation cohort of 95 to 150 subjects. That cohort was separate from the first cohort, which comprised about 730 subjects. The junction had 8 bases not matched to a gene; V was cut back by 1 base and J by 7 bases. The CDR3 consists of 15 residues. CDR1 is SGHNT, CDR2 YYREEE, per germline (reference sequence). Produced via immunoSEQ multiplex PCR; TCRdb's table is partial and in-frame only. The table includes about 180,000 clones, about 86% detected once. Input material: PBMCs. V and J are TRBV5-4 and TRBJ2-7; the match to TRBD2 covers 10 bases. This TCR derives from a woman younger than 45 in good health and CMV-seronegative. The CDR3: CASSLITSGALEQYF. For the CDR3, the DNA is TGTGCCAGCAGCTTGATCACTAGCGGGGCCTTGGAGCAGTACTTC.